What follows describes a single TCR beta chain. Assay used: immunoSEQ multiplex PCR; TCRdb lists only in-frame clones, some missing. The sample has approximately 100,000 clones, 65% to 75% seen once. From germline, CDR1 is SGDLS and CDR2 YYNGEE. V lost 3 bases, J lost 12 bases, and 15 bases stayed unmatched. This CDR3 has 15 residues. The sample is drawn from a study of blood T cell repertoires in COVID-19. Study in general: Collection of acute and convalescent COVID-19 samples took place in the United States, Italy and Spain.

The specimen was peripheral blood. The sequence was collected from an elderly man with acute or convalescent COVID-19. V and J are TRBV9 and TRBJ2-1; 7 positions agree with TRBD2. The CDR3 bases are TGTGCCAGCAGCGCCCCTAGCGGAGGCCCGGTAGGGCAGTTCTTC. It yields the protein CASSAPSGGPVGQFF.